Listed below are T cell receptor beta chains from one sample, sequenced in a study of control samples from healthy donors and cancer patients. The assay was immunoSEQ multiplex PCR, and TCRdb's table has in-frame clones only and misses some. The sample gives approximately 150,000 clones, approximately 94% of which show up once; around 15% is in the top ten. The sample taken for sequencing was PBMCs. The receptors were gathered from a man aged 60-69 years with colorectal cancer. CDR3s include the opening cysteine and the closing phenylalanine or tryptophan. Fields, in order: D gene, J gene, clone size, V gene, CDR3 DNA, CDR3 protein. D genes are given only for firm matches. Where a row states a size, it is once, few, many or the class of an expanded clone; other rows omit it.

D: TRBD2
J: TRBJ2-7
size: NA
V: TRBV19
DNA: TGTGCCAGTAGTATACGGCTAGCGGGTGCTTCCTACGAGCAGTACTTC
CDR3: CASSIRLAGASYEQYF

D: NA
J: TRBJ2-5
size: NA
V: TRBV5-6
DNA: TGTGCCAGCAGCTCGATACCGGACAGCTACCAAGAGACCCAGTACTTC
CDR3: CASSSIPDSYQETQYF

D: NA
J: TRBJ1-5
size: NA
V: TRBV10-2
DNA: TGCGCCAGCAGTGTTAATAGCAATCAGCCCCAGCATTTT
CDR3: CASSVNSNQPQHF

D: TRBD1
J: TRBJ1-3
size: NA
V: TRBV6-1
DNA: TGTGCCAGCAGTCAAGGACAGGGGGTCGCTGGAAACACCATATATTTT
CDR3: CASSQGQGVAGNTIYF

D: NA
J: TRBJ2-2
size: NA
V: TRBV2
DNA: TGTGCCAGCAGTCAGGGAACCGGGGAGCTGTTTTTT
CDR3: CASSQGTGELFF

D: TRBD1
J: TRBJ1-2
size: NA
V: TRBV4-1
DNA: TGCGCCAGCAGCCAAGATGGGACAGGGGCGAGAGGCTACACCTTC
CDR3: CASSQDGTGARGYTF

D: TRBD1
J: TRBJ1-1
size: once
V: TRBV19
DNA: TGTGCCAGTAGTATAGATCTGGGGAAAAGGGGGCCTGAAGCTTTCTTT
CDR3: CASSIDLGKRGPEAFF

D: TRBD2
J: TRBJ2-5
size: once
V: TRBV5-4
DNA: TGTGCCAGCAGCTTAACCTCGGGGGGCCAAGAGACCCAGTACTTC
CDR3: CASSLTSGGQETQYF

D: NA
J: TRBJ2-2
size: NA
V: TRBV19
DNA: TGTGCCAGTATGGGGATCAGGGGGGACACCGGGGAGCTGTTTTTT
CDR3: CASMGIRGDTGELFF

D: NA
J: TRBJ2-2
size: NA
V: TRBV12-5
DNA: TGTGCTAGTGGTTTGGGTAATGGAGCCATGAGGACCGGGGAGCTGTTTTTT
CDR3: CASGLGNGAMRTGELFF

D: NA
J: TRBJ1-2
size: once
V: TRBV3-1/TRBV3-2
DNA: TGTGCCAGCAGCCAGAGGTCAGACTATGGCTACACCTTC
CDR3: CASSQRSDYGYTF

D: TRBD1
J: TRBJ1-5
size: NA
V: TRBV3-1/TRBV3-2
DNA: TGTGCCAGCACCCAAGGGACAGACAATCAGCCCCAGCATTTT
CDR3: CASTQGTDNQPQHF

D: NA
J: TRBJ1-5
size: NA
V: TRBV6-6
DNA: TGTGCCAGCAGTTACTGGGGGGGGGAGGATCAGCCCCAGCATTTT
CDR3: CASSYWGGEDQPQHF

D: NA
J: TRBJ1-3
size: NA
V: TRBV27
DNA: TGTGCCAGCAGCCCCGGTGGGGTTGGAAACACCATATATTTT
CDR3: CASSPGGVGNTIYF

D: NA
J: TRBJ2-7
size: NA
V: TRBV6-5
DNA: TGTGCCAGCAGTTACGGGGGCCTAGGTACCTACGAGCAGTACTTC
CDR3: CASSYGGLGTYEQYF

D: NA
J: TRBJ2-3
size: NA
V: TRBV5-1
DNA: TGCGCCAGCAGCTTGGGTTCGTCGTCCCTAGCCTACACAGATACGCAGTATTTT
CDR3: CASSLGSSSLAYTDTQYF

D: TRBD1
J: TRBJ2-5
size: once
V: TRBV5-6
DNA: TGTGCCAGCAGCCCCCGGGACAGGGGTGAGACCCAGTACTTC
CDR3: CASSPRDRGETQYF

D: NA
J: TRBJ2-3
size: NA
V: TRBV10-1
DNA: TGCGCCAGCAGTGAGTCACACTTAGCGAGTGCAGATACGCAGTATTTT
CDR3: CASSESHLASADTQYF

D: NA
J: TRBJ1-2
size: NA
V: TRBV3-1/TRBV3-2
DNA: TGTGCCAGCAGCCAAGGCCGGTCGGCCTATGGCTACACCTTC
CDR3: CASSQGRSAYGYTF

D: TRBD1
J: TRBJ1-4
size: NA
V: TRBV9
DNA: TGTGCCAGCAGCCCGGGGACAGGCCTTAATGAAAAACTGTTTTTT
CDR3: CASSPGTGLNEKLFF

D: NA
J: TRBJ2-7
size: NA
V: TRBV6-2/TRBV6-3
DNA: TGTGCCAGCAGTTACTCACAGCCGCTCTCCTACGAGCAGTACTTC
CDR3: CASSYSQPLSYEQYF

D: TRBD1
J: TRBJ2-7
size: NA
V: TRBV10-1
DNA: TGCGCCAGCAGTCCGGGACAGGCAACCTACGAGCAGTACTTC
CDR3: CASSPGQATYEQYF

D: NA
J: TRBJ1-5
size: NA
V: TRBV19
DNA: TGTGCCAGTAGTTCGGACCCGTTCAATCAGCCCCAGCATTTT
CDR3: CASSSDPFNQPQHF

D: NA
J: TRBJ1-4
size: NA
V: TRBV5-8
DNA: TGTGCCAGCAGCTTCGACACGTCTAATGAAAAACTGTTTTTT
CDR3: CASSFDTSNEKLFF

D: TRBD1
J: TRBJ1-4
size: NA
V: TRBV18
DNA: TGTGCCAGCTCCCCACGGTCACGGACAGGGGTGACTAATGAAAAACTGTTTTTT
CDR3: CASSPRSRTGVTNEKLFF

D: NA
J: TRBJ1-5
size: NA
V: TRBV6-1
DNA: TGTGCCAGCAGTGAAATGGGACGGTCTCAGCCCCAGCATTTT
CDR3: CASSEMGRSQPQHF